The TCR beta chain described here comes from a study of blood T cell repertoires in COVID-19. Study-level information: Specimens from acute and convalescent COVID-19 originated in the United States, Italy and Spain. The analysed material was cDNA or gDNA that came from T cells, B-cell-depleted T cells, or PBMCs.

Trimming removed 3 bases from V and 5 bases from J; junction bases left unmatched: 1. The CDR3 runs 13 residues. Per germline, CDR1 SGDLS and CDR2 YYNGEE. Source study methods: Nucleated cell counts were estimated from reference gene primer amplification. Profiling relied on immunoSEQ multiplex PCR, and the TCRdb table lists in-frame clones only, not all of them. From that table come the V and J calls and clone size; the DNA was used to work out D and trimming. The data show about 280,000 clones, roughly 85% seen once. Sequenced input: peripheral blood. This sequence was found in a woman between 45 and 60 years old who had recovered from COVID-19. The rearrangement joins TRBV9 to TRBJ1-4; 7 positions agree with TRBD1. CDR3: CASSAGGNEKLFF. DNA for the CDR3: TGTGCCAGCAGCGCAGGGGGAAATGAAAAACTGTTTTTT.